These 3 T cell receptor beta chains originate from one sample sequenced in a study of blood T cell repertoires in COVID-19. Sequencing was performed with immunoSEQ multiplex PCR; in TCRdb, only in-frame clones are kept and a portion is missing. The table records under 200,000 clones, 85% to 90% of them present only once. Sequencing was carried out using peripheral blood. Receptors originate from a woman in her sixties with COVID-19, enrolled during active disease.

The chain uses TRBV27 and TRBJ1-6; D ambiguous. V was trimmed by 8 bases and J by 6 bases, leaving 11 bases between them. The CDR3 length is 13 residues. The germline CDR1 and CDR2 sequences are MNHEY and SMNVEV (reference sequence). The CDR3 DNA is TGTGCCAGCTCAGACCGGGGTAATTCACCCCTCCACTTT. Translated, it gives CASSDRGNSPLHF.

V usage is TRBV5-4 and J usage is TRBJ2-1; TRBD1 is a possible D gene (6 bases). Germline CDR1 is SGHNT and CDR2 is YYREEE (reference sequence). CDR3 length: 15 residues. V was trimmed by 1 base and J by 16 bases, leaving 24 bases between them. The CDR3 reads CASSLTLQGQELLFF. The CDR3 DNA reads TGTGCCAGCAGCTTGACATTGCAGGGGCAGGAATTATTATTCTTC. Variable domain in full (rest from reference TRBV5-4 and TRBJ2-1): ETGVTQSPTHLIKTRGQQVTLRCSSQSGHNTVSWYQQALGQGPQFIFQYYREEENGRGNFPPRFSGLQFPNYSSELNVNALELDDSALYLCASSLTLQGQELLFFGPGTRLTVL.

The chain has TRBV11-2 and TRBJ2-7; 8 bases fit TRBD1. The junction had 10 bases not matched to a gene; V was cut back by 5 bases and J by 4 bases. The CDR3 is 15 amino acids. Germline V gene data show CDR1 as SGHAT and CDR2 as FQNNGV. The CDR3 DNA reads as TGTGCCAGCAGCCCTTTGGCAGGGGGCGGGTACGAGCAGTACTTC. This sequence encodes CASSPLAGGGYEQYF.